Below, 16 T cell receptor beta chains from the same sample are listed, as sequenced in a study of CD8+ T cells in alopecia areata. Treatment indicated: oral pan-JAK inhibitor, 5-10 mg twice daily. Reverse transcription of extracted RNA yielded cDNA, which provided the sequencing template. Sequenced by immunoSEQ multiplex PCR; TCRdb stores in-frame clones only, minus some. Of around 190,000 clones in the sample, more than 55% were seen once. Sequences were derived from CD4+ T cells sorted from blood, sampled at week 4, from a patient treated with tofacitinib. These receptors originate from a human donor with alopecia areata.

This chain uses TRBV5-1 with TRBJ2-2, with D possibly being TRBD2 (6 bases). The CDR3 contains 12 residues. Germline V CDR1 and CDR2: SGHRS, YFSETQ. V lost 5 bases, J lost 7 bases, and 9 bases lay in between. The CDR3, as DNA: TGCGCCAGCAGGCCCGGGGGCGGGGAGCTGTTTTTT. This translates into CASRPGGGELFF.

As DNA, the CDR3 is TGCGCCAGCAGCCAACAGGGGTCTAGCTACTATGGCTACACCTTC. Protein: CASSQQGSSYYGYTF. J is TRBJ1-2 and V is TRBV4-1, with D maybe TRBD1 (6 bases). Germline values: CDR1 MGHRA, CDR2 YSYEKL. Trimming removed 2 bases from V and 3 bases from J, with 13 bases in between. CDR3 length equals 15 residues.

This chain links TRBV5-6 with TRBJ2-6, with 9 bases matching TRBD1. The CDR3 loop spans 17 amino acids. Trimming cost V 4 bases and J 3 bases; bases outside gene matches: 8. Germline V gives CDR1 SGHDT, CDR2 YYEEEE. CDR3: CASSLGTGIIGANVLTF. The CDR3 DNA sequence: TGTGCCAGCAGCCTCGGGACAGGGATAATTGGGGCCAACGTCCTGACTTTC.

The chain employs TRBV4-2 and TRBJ1-4; D remains ambiguous. Trimming took 1 base from V and 4 from J, leaving 4 bases between them. The CDR3 sequence is 13 residues long. CDR1 and CDR2 (germline): LGHNA, YNFKEQ. This CDR3 is CASSQGGNEKLFF. CDR3 DNA sequence: TGTGCCAGCAGCCAAGGGGGTAATGAAAAACTGTTTTTT.

A few counts support this clone. The rearrangement joins TRBV30 to TRBJ2-4; 9 nucleotides agree with TRBD1. V lost 3 bases and J lost 0; bases outside the gene matches: 6. Germline loops: CDR1 GTSNPN, CDR2 SVGIG (reference sequence). This CDR3 has 16 residues. The DNA for the CDR3 is TGTGCCTGGAGGGACAGGGGTATCTTAGCCAAAAACATTCAGTACTTC. Its translation: CAWRDRGILAKNIQYF. Complete variable domain (other parts from reference TRBV30 and TRBJ2-4): SQTIHQWPATLVQPVGSPLSLECTVEGTSNPNLYWYRQAAGRGLQLLFYSVGIGQISSEVPQNLSASRPQDRQFILSSKKLLLSDSGFYLCAWRDRGILAKNIQYFGAGTRLSVL.

This clone has a handful of counts. V is TRBV21-1 and J is TRBJ2-2; the table assigns TRBD1, which was not confirmed against the DNA. TRBV21-1 is a pseudogene segment. The CDR3 extends over 14 amino acids. CDR3 sequence (DNA): TGTGCCAGCGGGACAGGGGGAGGCACCGGGGAGCTGTTTTTT. Its translation: CASGTGGGTGELFF.

The chain joins TRBV5-1 to TRBJ2-7; D is possibly TRBD2 (5 bases). Germline CDR1 reads SGHRS; CDR2 reads YFSETQ. The CDR3 totals 13 residues. Trimming took off 3 bases at V and 3 bases at J, with 10 bases between the two ends. The CDR3 region is CASSSTGNYEQYF. In nucleotides, the CDR3 is TGCGCCAGCAGCTCGACGGGGAACTACGAGCAGTACTTC.

This clone was observed a handful of times. The chain combines TRBV11-2 with TRBJ2-3; D not resolved. This CDR3 is 12 amino acids long. V shed 4 bases and J shed 5 bases, with 7 bases lying between them. The V gene's germline CDR1 is SGHAT and CDR2 FQNNGV. The CDR3 DNA is TGTGCCAGCAGCTCGTTTTTAGATACGCAGTATTTT. Translating it yields CASSSFLDTQYF.

This clone was counted once. DNA of the CDR3: TGTGCCAGCAGCCCTAGCGGGACGCGCTACGAGCAGTACTTC. This translates into CASSPSGTRYEQYF. The V and J genes are TRBV5-4 and TRBJ2-7, with 9 bases fitting TRBD2. The CDR3 runs to 14 residues. V dropped 4 bases and J dropped 3; count of bases not matched to a gene: 5. The germline gives CDR1 SGHNT, CDR2 YYREEE (reference sequence).

This clone is a singleton in its sample. This chain connects TRBV27 to TRBJ2-1; D unclear. The V gene's germline CDR1 is MNHEY and CDR2 SMNVEV (reference sequence). The CDR3 is made up of 10 amino acids. Trimming shortened V by 3 bases and J by 8 bases, and 2 bases separated the two germline ends. The CDR3 is CASSFDEQFF. DNA of the CDR3: TGTGCCAGCAGTTTCGATGAGCAGTTCTTC.

This clone was observed a single time. The V and J genes are TRBV5-1 and TRBJ2-3, with D unresolved. This CDR3 spans 13 amino acids. In germline, CDR1 is SGHRS, CDR2 YFSETQ. Trimming pared 0 bases from V and 6 bases from J, leaving 8 bases between. The CDR3 coding sequence is TGCGCCAGCAGCTTGGTGTCGTCGGATACGCAGTATTTT. The encoded protein is CASSLVSSDTQYF.

The rearrangement uses TRBV29-1 and TRBJ1-2, with D uncertain. Deletions cut 6 bases from V and 1 base from J, with 21 bases between. Germline CDR1 SQVTM, CDR2 ANQGSEA. The length of the CDR3 is 16 residues. The CDR3 spells CSVAQRKGRDNYGYTF. CDR3 nucleotide sequence: TGCAGCGTCGCCCAGAGAAAGGGAAGGGATAACTATGGCTACACCTTC.

This CDR3 reads CASSPGLLATGTGELFF. CDR3 nucleotide sequence: TGCGCCAGCAGCCCCGGACTGTTAGCGACTGGGACCGGGGAGCTGTTTTTT. This chain links TRBV5-1 with TRBJ2-2, with a tentative D call TRBD2 (5 bases). V was clipped by 4 bases and J by 5 bases, with 21 bases between them. The CDR3 length is 17 residues. Germline V gene data show CDR1 as SGHRS and CDR2 as YFSETQ.

V usage is TRBV2 and J usage is TRBJ2-3; D unresolved. CDR1 and CDR2 (germline): SNHLY, FYNNEI. V dropped 6 bases and J dropped 0 bases, with 10 bases sitting between them. This CDR3 comprises 14 residues. CDR3 sequence reads: CASSQLASTDTQYF. Here the CDR3 DNA reads TGTGCCAGCAGCCAGCTCGCTAGCACAGATACGCAGTATTTT.

There are a few counts of this clone. The genes are TRBV4-1 and TRBJ1-1; D might be TRBD1 (5 bases). Germline-derived CDR1 and CDR2 are MGHRA and YSYEKL. The CDR3 extends over 16 amino acids. Trimming cost V 0 bases and J 1 base, with 12 bases left between them. CDR3 bases: TGCGCCAGCAGCCAAGAGGGGGTCAGAGCGAACACTGAAGCTTTCTTT. Its translation: CASSQEGVRANTEAFF.

The sample holds a few counts of this clone. This chain links TRBV29-1 with TRBJ2-7, with D perhaps TRBD1 or TRBD2 (5 bases each). The V gene lost 6 bases and the J gene lost 7 bases, with 19 bases spanning the gap. CDR1 is SQVTM, CDR2 ANQGSEA, per germline. The CDR3 is 13 amino acids. The CDR3 DNA reads TGCAGCGTCCTCTTTGGGGGTGGTTATGAGCAGTACTTC. Translated, it gives CSVLFGGGYEQYF.